Shown below are 25 T cell receptor beta chains from a single sample sequenced in a study of blood T cell repertoires in COVID-19. Produced via immunoSEQ multiplex PCR; TCRdb's table is partial and in-frame only. The data contain about 220,000 clones, around 89% of them seen just once; the ten biggest clones take up approximately 3.5%. The specimen sequenced was PBMCs or T cells enriched from blood (not recorded which). These receptors all come from a woman younger than 30 in a cohort exposed to, infected with or recovered from COVID-19 (not recorded which).

CDR3 amino acids: CASSPGTRDTIYF. The CDR3 DNA follows: TGCGCCAGCAGCCCGGGGACTAGAGACACCATATATTTT. The rearrangement joins TRBV5-1 to TRBJ1-3, with a possible D match to TRBD1 (5 bases). The V end was cut by 4 bases, the J end by 8 bases, with 13 bases between. The length of the CDR3 is 13 residues. The germline gives CDR1 SGHRS, CDR2 YFSETQ.

The gene calls are TRBV29-1 and TRBJ1-1, with 8 bases lining up with TRBD1. Germline V gene lookup returns CDR1 SQVTM and CDR2 ANQGSEA. V gave up 3 bases and J gave up 5 bases; unmatched junction bases: 14. CDR3 length: 16 residues. The CDR3 region is CSVDWTGINSMTEAFF. As DNA, the CDR3 is TGCAGCGTTGACTGGACAGGGATAAATTCTATGACTGAAGCTTTCTTT.

V usage is TRBV7-9 and J usage is TRBJ1-2, with D uncertain. The CDR3 sequence is 15 residues long. Germline CDR1 SEHNR, CDR2 FQNEAQ (reference sequence). V lost 0 bases to trimming and J lost 1 base, with 9 bases between them. CDR3 DNA: TGTGCCAGCAGCTTAGCGCGGACTGTTAACTATGGCTACACCTTC. This codes for CASSLARTVNYGYTF.

V is TRBV28 and J is TRBJ1-1; TRBD1 aligns across 8 bases. CDR3 length equals 15 residues. Germline CDR1 MDHEN, CDR2 SYDVKM. The ends lost 7 bases at V and 11 bases at J; junction bases unmatched: 18. CDR3 nucleotide sequence: TGTGCCAGCACCCTCCCGGCAGGGGGCCCTCCGAGGGCTTTCTTT. Protein sequence: CASTLPAGGPPRAFF.

The CDR3 sequence is CASSSEGTPEAFF. The CDR3 DNA follows: TGTGCCAGCAGCTCCGAGGGTACGCCTGAAGCTTTCTTT. The chain combines TRBV5-5 with TRBJ1-1; D is undetermined. The germline V gene has CDR1 SGHKS and CDR2 YYEKEE (reference sequence). Trimming stripped 3 bases from V and 6 bases from J, with 12 bases between. CDR3 length: 13 amino acids. Full variable domain (missing parts from reference TRBV5-5 and TRBJ1-1): DAGVTQSPTHLIKTRGQQVTLRCSPISGHKSVSWYQQVLGQGPQFIFQYYEKEERGRGNFPDRFSARQFPNYSSELNVNALLLGDSALYLCASSSEGTPEAFFGQGTRLTVV.

V gene TRBV11-3 combines with J gene TRBJ1-3, with no clear D. V was trimmed by 7 bases and J by 2 bases, leaving 9 bases between them. Germline V lookup: CDR1 SGHNT, CDR2 YENEEA. CDR3 length equals 13 residues. The CDR3 DNA is TGTGCCAGCACTTATGGGCCTGGAAACACCATATATTTT. This sequence encodes CASTYGPGNTIYF.

The count of this clone is one. The chain couples TRBV2 to TRBJ2-2; possibly TRBD1 for D (5 bases). The CDR3 contains 15 residues. Germline-derived CDR1 and CDR2 are SNHLY and FYNNEI. The germline V and J ends were trimmed by 4 bases and 4 bases, with 13 bases remaining between them. The CDR3 region is CASSGKQVGTGELFF. The CDR3 DNA reads TGTGCCAGCAGTGGTAAACAGGTTGGCACCGGGGAGCTGTTTTTT.

The chain combines TRBV9 with TRBJ2-2; D is perhaps TRBD1 (6 bases). The CDR3 spans 14 residues. The germline gives CDR1 SGDLS, CDR2 YYNGEE. Trimming stripped 2 bases from V and 7 bases from J, with 12 bases between. The CDR3 region is CASSVSGAVGELFF. As DNA, the CDR3 is TGTGCCAGCAGCGTTTCAGGGGCGGTCGGGGAGCTGTTTTTT.

The chain couples TRBV12-3 or TRBV12-4 to TRBJ2-1; 7 bases match TRBD2. V gave up 8 bases and J gave up 12 bases; unmatched junction bases: 13. The CDR3 spans 13 residues. CDR3 residues: CASFRGAGSLQFF. DNA for the CDR3: TGTGCCAGCTTTCGAGGAGCGGGATCGTTGCAGTTCTTC.

This clone showed up just a few times. This chain uses TRBV24-1 with TRBJ1-1, with 8 bases lining up with TRBD1. The CDR3 runs to 14 residues. Looked up from germline, CDR1 is KGHDR and CDR2 is SFDVKD. With 2 bases clipped from V and 3 bases from J, the junction kept 1 base outside the gene matches. The chain's CDR3 is CATSDSQGDTEAFF. DNA of the CDR3: TGTGCCACCAGTGATTCACAGGGGGACACTGAAGCTTTCTTT.

The genes are TRBV2 and TRBJ1-5; perhaps TRBD1 as D (6 bases). Germline V gene data show CDR1 as SNHLY and CDR2 as FYNNEI. Trimming shortened V by 3 bases and J by 7 bases, and 13 bases separated the two germline ends. The CDR3 extends over 14 amino acids. This CDR3 reads CASSERTEYQPQHF. The DNA for the CDR3 is TGTGCCAGCAGTGAGCGGACAGAATACCAGCCCCAGCATTTT.

V gene TRBV7-6 combines with J gene TRBJ2-2; tentative D call: TRBD2 (6 bases). CDR1 and CDR2 (germline): SGHVS, FNYEAQ. V lost 2 bases, J lost 6 bases, and 7 bases lay in between. This CDR3 has 13 amino acids. The CDR3 coding sequence is TGTGCCAGCAGCTTACAGCGGGCCGGGGAGCTGTTTTTT. It translates to CASSLQRAGELFF.

V is TRBV11-3 and J is TRBJ2-7; D gene ambiguous. Trimming shortened V by 3 bases and J by 3 bases, and 3 bases separated the two germline ends. The CDR3 covers 11 residues. Germline V CDR1 and CDR2: SGHNT, YENEEA. This CDR3 is CASSFSYEQYF. The CDR3 DNA reads as TGTGCCAGCAGCTTTAGCTACGAGCAGTACTTC.

The chain joins TRBV29-1 to TRBJ1-4; D gene unclear. This CDR3 region has 15 residues. Germline V gene data show CDR1 as SQVTM and CDR2 as ANQGSEA. V lost 4 bases to trimming and J lost 3 bases, with 15 bases between them. Written as DNA, the CDR3 is TGCAGCGTTGCCGCCCTAAGTGGAGCTAATGAAAAACTGTTTTTT. Protein sequence: CSVAALSGANEKLFF.

The chain links TRBV7-3 to TRBJ2-3, with 9 bases aligning to TRBD2. The germline gives CDR1 SGHTA, CDR2 FQGTGA. The V and J ends lost 2 bases and 2 bases, in that order; junction bases with no gene match: 8. The length of the CDR3 is 17 residues. The CDR3 DNA reads as TGTGCCAGCAGCTTACAGAGAGCGGGGGGAACCACAGATACGCAGTATTTT. Residues: CASSLQRAGGTTDTQYF.

The chain carries TRBV3-1 (or the pseudogene TRBV3-2) and TRBJ2-1; 11 nucleotides agree with TRBD2. The J segment lost 5 bases and the V segment lost 6 bases, leaving 3 bases of the junction unmatched. The CDR3 runs 14 residues. Germline values: CDR1 LGHDT, CDR2 YNNKEL (reference sequence). Written as DNA, the CDR3 is TGTGCCAGCAGGCCACTAGCGGGAGACAATGAGCAGTTCTTC. The encoded protein is CASRPLAGDNEQFF.

J is TRBJ1-2 and V is TRBV11-2; D uncertain. The V gene's germline CDR1 is SGHAT and CDR2 FQNNGV. V gave up 8 bases and J gave up 4 bases, with 17 bases separating them. The CDR3 has 14 residues. CDR3 sequence reads: CASGPTGRLYGYTF. CDR3 coding DNA: TGTGCCAGCGGCCCGACTGGGAGACTCTATGGCTACACCTTC.

V and J are TRBV5-4 and TRBJ1-2; D possibly corresponds to TRBD1 (5 bases). Germline V gene sequence: CDR1 SGHNT, CDR2 YYREEE (reference sequence). With 5 bases removed from V and 4 bases from J, the gap between germline ends came to 18 bases. The CDR3 consists of 15 residues. The CDR3 spells CASSLGGEGLYGYTF. The DNA of the CDR3 is TGTGCCAGCAGTCTTGGAGGGGAGGGACTCTATGGCTACACCTTC.

This sequence joins TRBV5-6 and TRBJ2-7, with D tentatively TRBD1 (5 bases). This CDR3 region has 13 residues. Between the trimmed V and J ends, which lost 2 bases and 5 bases, there was a span of 11 bases. The germline V gene encodes CDR1 SGHDT and CDR2 YYEEEE. The CDR3: CASSFGPRDEQYF. In DNA form, the CDR3 reads TGTGCCAGCAGCTTCGGACCCAGGGACGAGCAGTACTTC. The full variable domain, completed using reference TRBV5-6 and TRBJ2-7, is DAGVTQSPTHLIKTRGQQVTLRCSPKSGHDTVSWYQQALGQGPQFIFQYYEEEERQRGNFPDRFSGHQFPNYSSELNVNALLLGDSALYLCASSFGPRDEQYFGPGTRLTVT.

This chain connects TRBV2 to TRBJ1-2, with D hard to call. Per the germline V gene, CDR1 is SNHLY and CDR2 is FYNNEI. The CDR3 is 14 amino acids. The V and J ends lost 1 base and 8 bases respectively, with 14 bases between them. CDR3 sequence reads: CASSEVEGFGGYTF. CDR3 DNA: TGTGCCAGCAGTGAAGTGGAGGGATTCGGCGGCTACACCTTC.

In this sample, this clone turned up once. This chain joins TRBV7-2 and TRBJ2-1; D is undetermined. Per the germline V gene, CDR1 is SGHTA and CDR2 is FQGNSA. The CDR3 extends over 14 amino acids. V was pared by 7 bases and J by 5 bases, with 15 bases between. This CDR3 reads CASTSPWSDNEQFF. DNA for the CDR3: TGTGCCAGCACCTCCCCGTGGAGCGACAATGAGCAGTTCTTC.

The chain recombines TRBV5-1 with TRBJ1-2; D not resolved. V was pared by 4 bases and J by 8 bases, with 15 bases between. In germline, CDR1 is SGHRS, CDR2 YFSETQ. The CDR3 runs to 13 residues. CDR3 amino acids: CASSEGPVAGYTF. The CDR3 coding sequence is TGCGCCAGCAGCGAGGGCCCCGTGGCGGGCTACACCTTC. The complete variable domain, with remaining parts taken from reference TRBV5-1 and TRBJ1-2, reads KAGVTQTPRYLIKTRGQQVTLSCSPISGHRSVSWYQQTPGQGLQFLFEYFSETQRNKGNFPGRFSGRQFSNSRSEMNVSTLELGDSALYLCASSEGPVAGYTFGSGTRLTVV.

This chain uses TRBV6-5 with TRBJ1-1; 7 nucleotides align to TRBD1. The CDR3 spans 15 residues. Germline V gene lookup returns CDR1 MNHEY and CDR2 SVGAGI. J gave up 8 bases and V 7 bases, and 16 bases lay outside the gene matches. In DNA, the CDR3 is TGTGCCAGCAACCAACCCGGGACAGTGAAAAACGAAGCTTTCTTT. Translating gives CASNQPGTVKNEAFF.

This chain connects TRBV6-1 to TRBJ1-5; tentative D call: TRBD1 (5 bases). CDR1 and CDR2 from the germline V gene are MNHNS and SASEGT. V was shortened by 1 base and J by 3 bases, with 10 bases between the two germline ends. The CDR3 extends over 15 amino acids. CDR3 sequence: CASSEGQTFNQPQHF. CDR3 coding DNA: TGTGCCAGCAGTGAAGGACAGACCTTCAATCAGCCCCAGCATTTT.

This clone is a singleton in its sample. Other DNA sequences from this sample encode an identical CDR3 as well. CDR3 nucleotides: TGCGCCAGCAGCTTGGGTCCTCAAGAGACCCAGTACTTC. Translated: CASSLGPQETQYF. The rearrangement uses TRBV5-1 and TRBJ2-5; D call uncertain. The CDR3 is 13 amino acids. V was shortened by 0 bases and J by 2 bases, with 5 bases between the two germline ends. CDR1 is SGHRS, CDR2 YFSETQ, per germline. Complete variable domain (other parts from reference TRBV5-1 and TRBJ2-5): KAGVTQTPRYLIKTRGQQVTLSCSPISGHRSVSWYQQTPGQGLQFLFEYFSETQRNKGNFPGRFSGRQFSNSRSEMNVSTLELGDSALYLCASSLGPQETQYFGPGTRLLVL.